This entry features one TCR beta chain sequence. What this receptor recognizes is not known. Within one base of it there is no much larger clone, and no base qualities were kept. The junction carries 16 bases between V and J, which are trimmed by 5 bases and 3 bases respectively. Its CDR3 holds 14 amino acids, cysteine through phenylalanine. The sequence is cut down to CDR3 DNA, 42 bases in frame from base 1. From the germline V gene (reference sequence), CDR1 is DFQATT and CDR2 is SNEGSKA. This specimen comes from a study of blood T cells in healthy people across ages (dated by TCRdb to between 2015 and 2016). For context, the study as a whole: In model experiments, roughly one uniquely barcoded TCR beta cDNA molecule per two T cells was captured by template switching. The study measured age-related changes in TCR beta repertoire diversity using deep sequencing normalized with unique cDNA molecular identifiers. Four age groups were formed from the donors: young (average about 17 years), middle-aged (around 39), aged (approximately 60) and long-lived (82). Donors of different ages were randomly distributed across sequencing lanes to avoid experimental bias. For two donors (one aged 18 to 30 and one aged 80 or older), the study analyzed two additional independent replicas of 1 million unique cDNA reads from the same blood draw.

The library was produced with 5' RACE. The instrument given in TCRdb is Illumina HiSeq 2500. The second PCR ran for about 6 to 12 cycles and used a J-beta primer mix along with a sample-barcoded 5' primer. A template-switch 5' adaptor carrying 12 random nucleotides introduced a unique molecular identifier onto each TCR beta cDNA molecule. Each sample yielded at least 3 million CDR3-containing paired-end reads. The Mint cDNA synthesis kit, primed by a TRBC-specific oligonucleotide, was used to synthesize first-strand cDNA from all RNA. Following uracil-DNA glycosylase treatment, a first 18-cycle PCR with universal primers M1SS and BC2_uni_R was performed on all cDNA. Per the original workflow: Each sample was normalized by randomly selecting 1 million high-quality reads, each carrying a distinct molecular identifier. Reads sharing molecular identifiers were discarded rather than binned into consensus sequences. MiTCR, run with a Q25 quality threshold and the strictest error-elimination algorithm, handled CDR3 identification, clonotype clustering and error correction. A nonparametric unseen species model with Euler transformation was used to estimate lower-bound total TCR beta diversity. Using fastp trimming at Q25 and MiXCR clonotype assembly, TCRdb reanalyzed the public sequencing data and kept in-frame beta chains. Rows with one shared CDR3 protein collapse into an entry with the most common genes and DNA. TCRdb's processing, not the authors' own work, is the source of the V and J calls. In this sample the table shows some 700,000 distinct CDR3 sequences, more than 40% of which occur a single time. Jointly, the top ten make up more than 20% of the sample.

Donors were 35 to 40 systemically healthy Caucasian individuals from Russia aged 6 to 90 years. Each donor gave around 9.9 milliliters of peripheral blood, collected into EDTA-treated Vacutainer tubes. Ficoll-Paque density-gradient centrifugation was used to isolate PBMCs, with at least 6.5 million obtained per sample. Trizol reagent was used to extract total RNA from PBMCs, with at least 6 micrograms per sample. Naive CD45RAhigh/CD27high T cell percentages were measured by flow cytometry on a PBMC aliquot from every donor. General conclusions and limits of the study: Observed TCR beta diversity per million T cells fell roughly linearly with age, and a significant reduction was already apparent by age around 40. There was a strong correlation between observed TCR beta diversity and the percentage of naive T cells measured by flow cytometry. The CMV infection status of donors was not known, potentially confounding age-related changes in expanded clonotypes. The long-lived group showed more naive CD4+ T cells, fewer expanded clones and increased TCR diversity than the aged group, suggesting age selection. Estimates of total diversity based on one million sequenced T cells were considered lower bounds and underestimates. Bulk unsorted PBMC profiling prevented conclusive comparison of naive and antigen-experienced compartments.

The source material was blood. In this chain, TRBV20-1 is recombined with TRBJ1-1; tentative D gene TRBD1, with 6 bases matching. This receptor was taken from a woman aged 60 to 75 in good health. The nucleotide sequence reads as follows: TGCAGTGCTGAAAACCGGGACATCGACACTGAAGCTTTCTTT. This sequence encodes CSAENRDIDTEAFF.